Listed below are T cell receptor beta chains from one sample, sequenced in a study of circulating and synovial CD4+ cells in juvenile arthritis. The protocol was immunoSEQ multiplex PCR, while the TCRdb copy is restricted to in-frame clones and leaves out a portion. The sample holds about 30,000 clones; 93% are singletons and the top ten take 2.5% to 3%. Sequencing was carried out using CD4+ T cells from blood. The origin of the receptors is a human donor with juvenile idiopathic arthritis. CDR3s include the opening cysteine and the closing phenylalanine or tryptophan. D genes are given only for firm matches. A row's size may be missing; if present it is once, few, many or a size class.

CDR3 protein	CDR3 DNA	J gene	D gene	V gene	clone size	CDR3 length
CASSLRPYTGTDTYTGELFF	TGTGCCAGCAGCCTCCGACCTTATACCGGGACAGACACCTACACCGGGGAGCTGTTTTTT	TRBJ2-2	TRBD1	TRBV28	NA	20
CASSPGHLETQYF	TGTGCCAGCTCACCGGGACATTTAGAGACCCAGTACTTC	TRBJ2-5	NA	TRBV18	NA	13
CASSDGLLGYGELFF	TGCGCCAGCAGCGACGGACTTTTGGGGTATGGGGAGCTGTTTTTT	TRBJ2-2	NA	TRBV5-1	once	15
CASSLAVTQNTEAFF	TGTGCCAGCAGCTTGGCAGTCACCCAGAACACTGAAGCTTTCTTT	TRBJ1-1	NA	TRBV5-6	NA	15
CASTPGLASYEQYF	TGTGCCAGCACCCCGGGACTAGCGTCCTACGAGCAGTACTTC	TRBJ2-7	TRBD2	TRBV9	NA	14
CASSPPGQGRKDEQYF	TGTGCCAGCAGCCCTCCGGGACAGGGGAGGAAGGACGAGCAGTACTTC	TRBJ2-7	TRBD1	TRBV7-9	NA	16
CASGESWPSGSQEETQYF	TGTGCCAGTGGGGAGAGTTGGCCTAGCGGGAGTCAGGAAGAGACCCAGTACTTC	TRBJ2-5	TRBD2	TRBV19	NA	18
CASSPPGQGYNQPQHF	TGTGCCAGCAGTCCCCCCGGGCAGGGATATAATCAGCCCCAGCATTTT	TRBJ1-5	NA	TRBV28	NA	16
CASSSVAKNIQYF	TGTGCCAGCAGTTCGGTAGCCAAAAACATTCAGTACTTC	TRBJ2-4	NA	TRBV11-2	NA	13
CAWSARLAGGISSYEQYF	TGTGCCTGGAGTGCCCGCCTAGCGGGAGGCATAAGCTCCTACGAGCAGTACTTC	TRBJ2-7	TRBD2	TRBV30	NA	18
CASSLLGTRAYNEQFF	TGTGCCAGCAGTTTGTTAGGGACTAGGGCCTACAATGAGCAGTTCTTC	TRBJ2-1	TRBD2	TRBV28	NA	16
CASRRAVVAGGLTDTQYF	TGTGCCAGCAGGCGAGCAGTGGTAGCGGGGGGACTCACAGATACGCAGTATTTT	TRBJ2-3	TRBD2	TRBV2	NA	18
CASSRRAGGGDNEQFF	TGTGCCAGCAGCCGAAGGGCGGGAGGAGGGGACAATGAGCAGTTCTTC	TRBJ2-1	TRBD2	TRBV7-8	once	16
CASSLGQGGTGELFF	TGTGCCAGCAGCTTGGGACAGGGCGGGACCGGGGAGCTGTTTTTT	TRBJ2-2	TRBD1	TRBV7-8	NA	15
CASSVEGGGQGNEKLFF	TGTGCCAGCAGCGTAGAGGGGGGTGGACAGGGTAATGAAAAACTGTTTTTT	TRBJ1-4	TRBD1	TRBV9	NA	17
CASSPGLGAPVRQPQHF	TGCGCCAGCAGCCCGGGGTTGGGGGCCCCTGTGAGGCAGCCCCAGCATTTT	TRBJ1-5	NA	TRBV4-1	NA	17
CASSQGLAGPYEQYF	TGTGCCAGCAGCCAAGGACTAGCGGGACCCTACGAGCAGTACTTC	TRBJ2-7	TRBD2	TRBV4-2	NA	15
CASSFRRATEAFF	TGTGCCAGCAGTTTCAGGAGGGCAACTGAAGCTTTCTTT	TRBJ1-1	NA	TRBV27	NA	13
CALGGFSTDTQYF	TGTGCCCTCGGGGGATTTAGCACAGATACGCAGTATTTT	TRBJ2-3	NA	TRBV10-3	NA	13
CASSENGGASEKLFF	TGTGCCAGCAGTGAGAATGGGGGCGCGAGTGAAAAACTGTTTTTT	TRBJ1-4	NA	TRBV2	NA	15
CAIGGQGPQETQYF	TGTGCCATCGGGGGACAGGGTCCCCAAGAGACCCAGTACTTC	TRBJ2-5	TRBD1	TRBV10-3	NA	14
CASSRNRESSYEQYF	TGTGCCAGCAGCCGAAATCGGGAGAGCTCCTACGAGCAGTACTTC	TRBJ2-7	NA	TRBV6-5	NA	15
CASSLGQGGTDTQYF	TGCGCCAGCAGCTTGGGACAGGGAGGCACAGATACGCAGTATTTT	TRBJ2-3	TRBD1	TRBV5-1	NA	15
CASSPQGSSYEQYF	TGTGCCAGTAGTCCACAGGGGTCCTCCTACGAGCAGTACTTC	TRBJ2-7	TRBD1	TRBV19	few	14
CASGLALGQGSNTGELFF	TGTGCTAGTGGTTTGGCATTAGGACAGGGGTCGAACACCGGGGAGCTGTTTTTT	TRBJ2-2	TRBD1	TRBV12-5	NA	18
CASSFSGRSYEQYF	TGTGCCAGCAGCTTTAGCGGGAGATCCTACGAGCAGTACTTC	TRBJ2-7	TRBD2	TRBV6-6	NA	14
CASGERVNTGELFF	TGCGCCAGCGGGGAGCGGGTAAACACCGGGGAGCTGTTTTTT	TRBJ2-2	NA	TRBV5-1	NA	14
CASSLRGGFPPQHF	TGTGCCAGCAGTTTAAGGGGGGGCTTTCCGCCCCAGCATTTT	TRBJ1-5	NA	TRBV28	NA	14
CASSLDLALYNEQFF	TGTGCCAGCAGCTTAGATCTAGCGCTCTACAATGAGCAGTTCTTC	TRBJ2-1	NA	TRBV11-3	once	15
CASRGGYYGYTF	TGTGCCAGTAGAGGGGGTTACTATGGCTACACCTTC	TRBJ1-2	NA	TRBV19	NA	12
CAWSVVLAGRLAKNIQYF	TGTGCCTGGAGTGTAGTACTAGCGGGGAGGCTAGCCAAAAACATTCAGTACTTC	TRBJ2-4	TRBD2	TRBV30	NA	18
CASKVGQLSSYEQYF	TGTGCCAGTAAAGTGGGACAACTCAGCTCCTACGAGCAGTACTTC	TRBJ2-7	NA	TRBV19	NA	15
CAWSRLLSGQETQYF	TGTGCCTGGAGTAGACTCCTTAGCGGACAAGAGACCCAGTACTTC	TRBJ2-5	NA	TRBV30	NA	15
CASSKEGQGAWETQYF	TGCGCCAGCAGCAAGGAGGGACAGGGGGCTTGGGAGACCCAGTACTTC	TRBJ2-5	TRBD1	TRBV5-1	NA	16
CASSLRLAGAGTREQYF	TGTGCCAGCAGTCTAAGACTAGCGGGAGCCGGTACTCGCGAGCAGTACTTC	TRBJ2-7	TRBD2	TRBV27	NA	17
CAWSVQASGRASSGELFF	TGTGCCTGGAGTGTACAGGCTAGCGGGAGGGCATCCTCCGGGGAGCTGTTTTTT	TRBJ2-2	TRBD2	TRBV30	NA	18
CASGGLAGGETQYF	TGCGCCAGCGGGGGACTAGCGGGAGGCGAGACCCAGTACTTC	TRBJ2-5	TRBD2	TRBV5-1	NA	14
CATATSGSPLEEQFF	TGTGCCACTGCGACTAGCGGGAGTCCTCTCGAGGAGCAGTTCTTC	TRBJ2-1	TRBD2	TRBV19	NA	15
CASSQTGHSNQPQHF	TGTGCCAGTAGTCAGACAGGCCATAGCAATCAGCCCCAGCATTTT	TRBJ1-5	NA	TRBV19	few	15
CASSLLATIAKNIQYF	TGTGCCAGTAGTTTATTAGCGACTATAGCCAAAAACATTCAGTACTTC	TRBJ2-4	NA	TRBV19	once	16
CASSDRGMNTEAFF	TGTGCCAGCAGTGACAGGGGAATGAACACTGAAGCTTTCTTT	TRBJ1-1	TRBD1	TRBV28	NA	14
CASSSGQDPYEQYF	TGTGCCAGCAGTTCCGGACAGGATCCCTACGAGCAGTACTTC	TRBJ2-7	TRBD1	TRBV28	NA	14
CASSSRVGAGTSRDNEQFF	TGCGCCAGCAGCTCACGGGTGGGGGCCGGGACTAGCAGAGACAATGAGCAGTTCTTC	TRBJ2-1	TRBD2	TRBV5-1	NA	19
CASSLAVGRGDSYEQYF	TGTGCCAGCAGCTTAGCGGTAGGCAGGGGGGACTCCTACGAGCAGTACTTC	TRBJ2-7	NA	TRBV7-8	NA	17
CASSPGTANEKLFF	TGCGCCAGCAGCCCCGGGACAGCTAATGAAAAACTGTTTTTT	TRBJ1-4	TRBD1	TRBV5-1	NA	14
CAVQQGREETQYF	TGTGCCGTACAACAGGGTCGGGAAGAGACCCAGTACTTC	TRBJ2-5	NA	TRBV10-3	NA	13
CATSRDFVNQPQHF	TGTGCCACCAGCAGAGATTTCGTCAATCAGCCCCAGCATTTT	TRBJ1-5	NA	TRBV15	NA	14
CASSRGGQYF	TGTGCCAGCAGTCGGGGGGGGCAGTACTTC	TRBJ2-7	TRBD2	TRBV28	NA	10
CASSQEAGRRVGAFF	TGCGCCAGCAGCCAAGAAGCCGGGAGAAGGGTGGGAGCTTTCTTT	TRBJ1-1	NA	TRBV4-1	NA	15
CASHSGSIGNTIYF	TGTGCCTCCCACAGTGGAAGCATCGGAAACACCATATATTTT	TRBJ1-3	NA	TRBV2	NA	14
CASSQDPGVVTEAFF	TGTGCCAGCAGCCAAGATCCAGGGGTCGTCACTGAAGCTTTCTTT	TRBJ1-1	NA	TRBV14	NA	15
CASSLGGLGTDTQYF	TGCGCCAGCAGCTTAGGGGGATTAGGTACAGATACGCAGTATTTT	TRBJ2-3	NA	TRBV5-1	NA	15
CASSEVAGEIEQYF	TGTGCCAGCAGTGAAGTGGCGGGAGAGATCGAGCAGTACTTC	TRBJ2-7	TRBD2	TRBV6-5	NA	14
CASSESRLNTGELFF	TGTGCCAGCAGTGAAAGCCGATTGAACACCGGGGAGCTGTTTTTT	TRBJ2-2	NA	TRBV2	NA	15
CASSRSGTGANVLTF	TGTGCCAGTAGTAGATCAGGGACTGGGGCCAACGTCCTGACTTTC	TRBJ2-6	NA	TRBV19	NA	15
CASSWSSGTANNEQFF	TGTGCCAGCAGTTGGTCTTCCGGGACAGCAAACAATGAGCAGTTCTTC	TRBJ2-1	TRBD1	TRBV6-5	NA	16
CASRNPGIDNEQFF	TGTGCCAGCAGAAATCCCGGGATTGACAATGAGCAGTTCTTC	TRBJ2-1	NA	TRBV6-6	NA	14
CASSAGQGTYNEQFF	TGCGCCAGCAGCGCCGGACAGGGGACGTACAATGAGCAGTTCTTC	TRBJ2-1	TRBD1	TRBV5-1	NA	15
CASSGQGNTGELFF	TGTGCCAGCAGCGGACAGGGGAACACCGGGGAGCTGTTTTTT	TRBJ2-2	TRBD1	TRBV9	NA	14
CASSWSTGENIQYF	TGTGCCAGCAGCTGGTCGACAGGGGAAAACATTCAGTACTTC	TRBJ2-4	TRBD1	TRBV7-8	NA	14